Following are 23 T cell receptor beta chains from one sample sequenced in a study of shared clonotypes between healthy human individuals. The assay was immunoSEQ multiplex PCR, and TCRdb's table has in-frame clones only and misses some. The table has around 500,000 clones, over 65% seen once. Sequencing input: PBMCs. These receptors came from a middle-aged woman in good health. Some clones in this sample may be carry-over from other donors' samples.

The rearrangement uses TRBV10-3 and TRBJ2-7; D uncertain. The CDR3 sequence is 14 residues long. The germline V gene has CDR1 ENHRY and CDR2 SYGVKD. Deletions cut 10 bases from V and 1 base from J, with 17 bases between. Written as DNA, the CDR3 is TGTGCCACCGCCGGGCGGTCCTCATCCTACGAGCAGTACTTC. Protein product: CATAGRSSSYEQYF.

Regarding this clone: This specimen includes other DNA sequences encoding the same CDR3. The CDR3 region is CASSLGTGQETQYF. The CDR3, as DNA: TGCGCCAGCAGCCTTGGGACAGGCCAAGAGACCCAGTACTTC. The chain recombines TRBV5-1 with TRBJ2-5; 8 nucleotides line up with TRBD1. This CDR3 region has 14 residues. V lost 4 bases and J lost 1; bases outside the gene matches: 3. Germline CDR1 reads SGHRS; CDR2 reads YFSETQ.

The chain recombines TRBV28 with TRBJ1-5; TRBD1 is a possible D gene (6 bases). This CDR3 contains 16 residues. Trimming removed 6 bases at V and 4 bases at J, with 19 bases between. The germline gives CDR1 MDHEN, CDR2 SYDVKM. CDR3 DNA sequence: TGTGCCAGCAGGAGAACCACAGGGTGGGGGAATCAGCCCCAGCATTTT. This gives the protein CASRRTTGWGNQPQHF.

The rearrangement uses TRBV7-8 and TRBJ2-5; TRBD2 matches at 10 bases. J was trimmed by 3 bases and V by 1 base; bases with no gene match: 8. Germline V gene lookup returns CDR1 SGHVS and CDR2 FQNEAQ. The CDR3 is made up of 17 amino acids. CDR3 residues: CASSLVFLAGDEETQYF. The CDR3 bases are TGTGCCAGCAGCTTAGTTTTCCTAGCGGGAGACGAAGAGACCCAGTACTTC. Drawing the rest from reference TRBV7-8 and TRBJ2-5, the complete variable domain is GAGVSQSPRYKVAKRGQDVALRCDPISGHVSLFWYQQALGQGPEFLTYFQNEAQLDKSGLPSDRFFAERPEGSVSTLKIQRTQQEDSAVYLCASSLVFLAGDEETQYFGPGTRLLVL.

Remarks on this clone: Being one base from a much bigger clone, this may be a read error. CDR3 nucleotide sequence: TGTGCCGGCAGTTCCGACAGGGGTCTCGGAAAACTGTTTTTT. Its translation is CAGSSDRGLGKLFF. V is TRBV27 and J is TRBJ1-4; 8 nucleotides match TRBD1. The CDR3 runs to 14 residues. Looked up from germline, CDR1 is MNHEY and CDR2 is SMNVEV (reference sequence).

Note on this clone: Different DNA sequences within this sample yield the same CDR3. This chain connects TRBV28 to TRBJ1-5, with D hard to call. Trimming stripped 6 bases from V and 4 bases from J, with 7 bases between. This CDR3 region has 12 residues. CDR1 is MDHEN and CDR2 is SYDVKM in the germline V gene. The CDR3: CASSRPNQPQHF. Here the CDR3 DNA reads TGTGCCAGCAGCAGGCCAAATCAGCCCCAGCATTTT.

This chain connects TRBV18 to TRBJ1-1; 7 bases fit TRBD1. The CDR3 spans 16 residues. The V and J ends lost 5 bases and 1 base, in that order; junction bases with no gene match: 10. The germline gives CDR1 KGHSH, CDR2 LQKENI. The CDR3 here is CASSRDSGHGNTEAFF. The CDR3 DNA follows: TGTGCCAGCTCAAGGGACAGCGGACACGGGAACACTGAAGCTTTCTTT.

There are many counts of this clone. This chain links TRBV21-1 with TRBJ2-1. TRBV21-1 is a pseudogene segment. The CDR3 extends over 17 amino acids. The CDR3 DNA reads TGTGCCAGCAGCAAAGTTCGAGCTTCCCCGACCCAAAATGAGCAGTTCTTC. Residues: CASSKVRASPTQNEQFF.

V usage is TRBV19 and J usage is TRBJ1-5; possible D gene TRBD1, 5 bases. Trimming took off 6 bases at V and 3 bases at J, with 12 bases between the two ends. The CDR3 covers 14 residues. The V gene's germline CDR1 is LNHDA and CDR2 SQIVND (reference sequence). CDR3: CASSLRDYNQPQHF. The DNA of the CDR3 is TGTGCCAGTAGCCTCCGGGACTACAATCAGCCCCAGCATTTT.

This clone was detected a few times. The V gene is TRBV28, the J gene TRBJ2-1; D possibly matches TRBD1 or TRBD2 (5 bases each). Trimming pared 8 bases from V and 11 bases from J, leaving 13 bases between. The germline V gene has CDR1 MDHEN and CDR2 SYDVKM. This CDR3 is 11 amino acids long. The CDR3 coding sequence is TGTGCCAGCCCCTCCGGGACCCAGCAGTTCTTC. It encodes CASPSGTQQFF. The whole variable domain, remainder taken from reference TRBV28 and TRBJ2-1, is DVKVTQSSRYLVKRTGEKVFLECVQDMDHENMFWYRQDPGLGLRLIYFSYDVKMKEKGDIPEGYSVSREKKERFSLILESASTNQTSMYLCASPSGTQQFFGPGTRLTVL.

Comments on this clone: A far larger clone is one base from this, pointing to a likely read error. This sample includes further DNA sequences coding for the same CDR3. The V and J genes are TRBV6-1 and TRBJ2-1; 10 bases align to TRBD1. This CDR3 comprises 15 residues. Looked up from germline, CDR1 is MNHNS and CDR2 is SASEGT. V dropped 3 bases and J dropped 4; count of bases not matched to a gene: 3. CDR3 residues: CASSDGTGEYNEQFF. The CDR3, as DNA: TGTGCCAGCAGTGACGGGACAGGGGAGTACAATGAGCAGTTCTTC.

This chain links TRBV2 with TRBJ2-5; 10 bases match TRBD2. CDR1 SNHLY and CDR2 FYNNEI come from the germline V gene. This CDR3 contains 16 residues. V gave up 4 bases and J gave up 5 bases; unmatched junction bases: 10. In nucleotides, the CDR3 is TGTGCCAGCAGTGCCGCTCCTAGCGGGAGTTACGAGACCCAGTACTTC. Translating gives CASSAAPSGSYETQYF.

This chain joins TRBV4-2 and TRBJ2-2, with D possibly being TRBD1 (6 bases). Germline V gives CDR1 LGHNA, CDR2 YNFKEQ. CDR3 size: 15 residues. Trimming took 4 bases from V and 7 from J, leaving 16 bases between them. CDR3: CASSPGQKLGGELFF. The CDR3 nucleotides are TGTGCCAGCAGCCCTGGACAGAAACTAGGCGGGGAGCTGTTTTTT.

The V and J genes are TRBV5-4 and TRBJ2-5; 10 nucleotides agree with TRBD1. This CDR3 region has 15 residues. V dropped 4 bases and J dropped 4; count of bases not matched to a gene: 7. Per the germline V gene, CDR1 is SGHNT and CDR2 is YYREEE (reference sequence). The CDR3 reads CASSKEGQGLETQYF. The CDR3 bases are TGTGCCAGCAGCAAGGAGGGACAGGGGTTAGAGACCCAGTACTTC. Full variable domain (missing parts from reference TRBV5-4 and TRBJ2-5): ETGVTQSPTHLIKTRGQQVTLRCSSQSGHNTVSWYQQALGQGPQFIFQYYREEENGRGNFPPRFSGLQFPNYSSELNVNALELDDSALYLCASSKEGQGLETQYFGPGTRLLVL.

This clone was seen at least ten times. The same CDR3 is also encoded by other DNA sequences in this sample. The CDR3 protein is CAFSTGTGGIGEKLFF. As DNA, the CDR3 is TGTGCCTTTTCTACCGGGACAGGGGGGATTGGTGAAAAACTGTTTTTT. This chain joins TRBV30 and TRBJ1-4; 11 bases fit TRBD1. Germline CDR1 GTSNPN, CDR2 SVGIG (reference sequence). J lost 7 bases, V lost 7 bases, and 14 bases had no gene match. The CDR3 covers 16 residues. The variable domain in full, completed from reference TRBV30 and TRBJ1-4, reads SQTIHQWPATLVQPVGSPLSLECTVEGTSNPNLYWYRQAAGRGLQLLFYSVGIGQISSEVPQNLSASRPQDRQFILSSKKLLLSDSGFYLCAFSTGTGGIGEKLFFGSGTQLSVL.

The V call is TRBV5-1, the J call TRBJ2-3; 13 nucleotides align to TRBD2. Germline V lookup: CDR1 SGHRS, CDR2 YFSETQ. J was trimmed by 2 bases and V by 4 bases; bases with no gene match: 4. This CDR3 is built from 16 residues. CDR3 residues: CASSPGTSGATDTQYF. As DNA, the CDR3 is TGCGCCAGCAGCCCTGGGACTAGCGGGGCCACAGATACGCAGTATTTT.

In nucleotides, the CDR3 is TGTGCCAGCAGTGATTTGTGGGGTATCGGGGAGCTGTTTTTT. Translation gives CASSDLWGIGELFF. V is TRBV6-1 and J is TRBJ2-2; D is unclear. V dropped 3 bases and J dropped 7 bases, with 12 bases sitting between them. CDR1 is MNHNS, CDR2 SASEGT, per germline. CDR3 length: 14 residues.

The chain has TRBV4-1 and TRBJ1-2; D unclear. The CDR3 runs 12 residues. The germline CDR1 and CDR2 sequences are MGHRA and YSYEKL. With 0 bases removed from V and 8 bases from J, the gap between germline ends came to 7 bases. CDR3 nucleotides: TGCGCCAGCAGCCAAGATGCGGAGGGCTACACCTTC. Translating gives CASSQDAEGYTF.

The rearrangement joins TRBV9 to TRBJ2-2; 7 bases line up with TRBD1. After removal of 4 bases from V and 6 bases from J, the junction contained 6 bases not matched to a gene. Germline V gene sequence: CDR1 SGDLS, CDR2 YYNGEE. CDR3 length: 14 amino acids. CDR3 protein: CASSPRTGSGELFF. CDR3 nucleotide sequence: TGTGCCAGCAGCCCACGGACAGGTTCCGGGGAGCTGTTTTTT.

The chain joins TRBV4-1 to TRBJ1-1, with 10 bases fitting TRBD1. The CDR3 loop spans 15 amino acids. Germline V lookup: CDR1 MGHRA, CDR2 YSYEKL. V lost 10 bases to trimming and J lost 4 bases; unmatched junction nucleotides: 12. The CDR3 region has the DNA TGCGCCACCCAGCCAGTGGGGACAGGGGCCACTGAAGCTTTCTTT. Translated, it gives CATQPVGTGATEAFF.

The chain has TRBV30 and TRBJ2-1; TRBD2 matches 7 bases. From germline, CDR1 is GTSNPN and CDR2 SVGIG (reference sequence). The CDR3 totals 13 residues. J lost 4 bases, V lost 3 bases, and 3 bases had no gene match. The CDR3 loop reads CAWRAGTYNEQFF. In DNA form, the CDR3 reads TGTGCCTGGAGAGCGGGAACTTACAATGAGCAGTTCTTC. The whole variable domain, filled in from reference TRBV30 and TRBJ2-1, reads SQTIHQWPATLVQPVGSPLSLECTVEGTSNPNLYWYRQAAGRGLQLLFYSVGIGQISSEVPQNLSASRPQDRQFILSSKKLLLSDSGFYLCAWRAGTYNEQFFGPGTRLTVL.

This clone has at least ten counts. The V call is TRBV11-1, the J call TRBJ2-1; TRBD2 matches at 7 bases. V lost 5 bases and J lost 3; bases outside the gene matches: 10. Looked up from germline, CDR1 is SGHAT and CDR2 is FQDESV (reference sequence). The CDR3 contains 16 residues. CDR3 region: CASSPSGGLHYNEQFF. In DNA form, the CDR3 reads TGTGCCAGCAGCCCCTCGGGGGGTCTACACTACAATGAGCAGTTCTTC.

This clone appeared a few times. This sequence joins TRBV18 and TRBJ1-2, with D unclear. The CDR3 runs to 13 residues. Germline CDR1 is KGHSH and CDR2 is LQKENI. Trimming stripped 3 bases from V and 8 bases from J, with 13 bases between. CDR3 in DNA: TGTGCCAGCTCACCGGACGGGATCGGCGGCTACACCTTC. It is translated as CASSPDGIGGYTF.